This T cell receptor beta chain emerged from a study of cytomegalovirus exposure and HLA in healthy donors. It was with 60 Vbeta and 13 Jbeta primers that the PCR ran. TCRdb's copy holds only in-frame clones and misses some; the assay was immunoSEQ multiplex PCR. The data show about 110,000 clones, 65% to 75% seen once. As regards this clone: Antigen specificity is unknown.

Points from the study as a whole: An analysis that was carried out later associated 15,000 to 20,000 TCR beta sequences with HLA alleles at 0.05 false discovery rate. Reportedly, fewer N-insertions than the approximately 680-donor mean appeared in an Asian-associated ancestry cluster in a later analysis.

Sequenced input: PBMCs. The sequence was obtained from a female donor in good health and CMV-seronegative.

CDR3 residues: CASSQSRNEQFF. The CDR3 DNA sequence: TGTGCCAGCAGCCAATCGCGGAATGAGCAGTTCTTC. The V and J genes are TRBV16 and TRBJ2-1; unclear D gene. There are 12 residues in the CDR3. CDR1 and CDR2 (germline): KGHSY, FQNENV. V shed 0 bases and J shed 7 bases, with 4 bases lying between them.